Following are 14 T cell receptor beta chains from one sample sequenced in a study of T cell clonality in common variable immunodeficiency. The table came from immunoSEQ multiplex PCR; TCRdb's copy has only in-frame clones and leaves some out. The sample has approximately 51,000 clones, none seen only once. The sample was peripheral blood mononuclear cells. The source is a person aged 18 to 75 in good health.

This clone was picked up many times. Sequencing ends 3 residues short of the CDR3 end; the germline J gene provides the rest. The rearrangement links TRBV10-3 to TRBJ1-1; D is possibly TRBD1 (5 bases). Germline V CDR1 and CDR2: ENHRY, SYGVKD. CDR3 length: 15 amino acids. Deletions cut 6 bases from V and 2 bases from J, with 16 bases between. The DNA read from the CDR3 is TGTGCCATCAGGGCCTCAACCGACAGAAACACTGAA. It encodes CAIRASTDRNTE. The whole CDR3 protein is CAIRASTDRNTEAFF.

This clone was recorded many times. Sequencing ends 3 residues short of the CDR3 end; the germline J gene provides the rest. The J gene is TRBJ2-2, the V gene TRBV20-1, with D perhaps TRBD2 (6 bases). The CDR3 covers 16 residues. Germline lookup yields CDR1 DFQATT and CDR2 SNEGSKA (reference sequence). V lost 6 bases and J lost 1, with 18 bases in between. The sequenced CDR3 bases are TGCAGTGCGCGGGGCGGGTTTGGGCAGAACACCGGGGAG. This encodes CSARGGFGQNTGE. From start to end, the CDR3 is CSARGGFGQNTGELFF.

This clone appeared a few times. The read comes to an end 3 residues before the CDR3 does, leaving the germline J gene to fill in the end. This chain connects TRBV7-9 to TRBJ2-2, with D maybe TRBD1 (6 bases). Germline CDR1 is SEHNR and CDR2 is FQNEAQ (reference sequence). CDR3 length: 13 amino acids. The sequenced CDR3 bases are TGTGCCAGCAGTCCCCAAGGGGGTGAAAAG. Protein: CASSPQGGEK. In full, the CDR3 reads CASSPQGGEKLFF.

This clone has at least ten counts. The DNA ends 3 residues before the CDR3 does, and the rest of the CDR3 is filled in from the germline J gene. The V and J genes are TRBV7-8 and TRBJ1-1; D may be TRBD1 (5 bases). Germline CDR1 reads SGHVS; CDR2 reads FQNEAQ. This CDR3 is 16 amino acids long. Deletions cut 1 base from V and 3 bases from J, with 15 bases between. The CDR3 loop is CASSLGGAVGDTEAFF. The CDR3 DNA, read in part, is TGTGCCAGCAGCTTAGGCGGGGCGGTCGGGGACACTGAA.

This clone was observed at least ten times. The DNA ends 3 residues before the CDR3 does, and the rest of the CDR3 is filled in from the germline J gene. The chain links TRBV7-6 to TRBJ2-1; 9 bases are a match to TRBD1. The germline V gene encodes CDR1 SGHVS and CDR2 FNYEAQ. V shed 5 bases and J 7 bases; nucleotides not matched to a gene: 15. CDR3 length equals 17 residues. CDR3 region: CASSTLRGQGRLNEQFF. The CDR3 bases that were read are TGTGCCAGCAGCACACTTAGGGGACAGGGACGATTGAATGAG.

This clone was seen many times. Here the CDR3 reads CAMAGDSDTQYF. The part of the CDR3 DNA that was read is TGTGCCATGGCGGGGGACTCAGATACG. The rearrangement joins TRBV10-3 to TRBJ2-3; 7 bases are a match to TRBD2. Coverage ceases 3 residues before the CDR3 finishes, and the germline J gene fills in the end. This CDR3 spans 12 amino acids. Germline V gene sequence: CDR1 ENHRY, CDR2 SYGVKD. J lost 4 bases, V lost 9 bases, and 4 bases had no gene match.

This clone came up many times. With the read ending 3 residues before the CDR3 end, the germline J gene is used to fill in that end. V is TRBV5-5 and J is TRBJ1-1; D gene uncertain. V lost 1 base, J lost 6 bases, and 10 bases lay in between. This CDR3 region has 13 residues. The germline V gene has CDR1 SGHKS and CDR2 YYEKEE (reference sequence). CDR3 sequence: CASSLLGFSEAFF. The part of the CDR3 DNA that was read is TGTGCCAGCAGCTTGCTCGGTTTTTCTGAA. Full variable domain (rest looked up from reference TRBV5-5 and TRBJ1-1): DAGVTQSPTHLIKTRGQQVTLRCSPISGHKSVSWYQQVLGQGPQFIFQYYEKEERGRGNFPDRFSARQFPNYSSELNVNALLLGDSALYLCASSLLGFSEAFFGQGTRLTVV.

This clone was counted a few times. This may come from a read error, since a much larger clone is one base off. The missing CDR3 end, 3 residues past where the read stops, is filled in from the germline J gene. This chain joins TRBV7-2 and TRBJ2-2; possibly TRBD2 for D (7 bases). Germline-derived CDR1 and CDR2 are SGHTA and FQGNSA. The CDR3 is 16 amino acids. CDR3 protein: CASSLALGGLREKLFF. The covered CDR3 bases are TGTGCCAGCAGCTTAGCATTGGGGGGGCTTCGGGAAAAG.

Many counts were recorded for this clone. The CDR3 end lies 3 residues beyond the end of the read and is filled in from the germline J gene. The chain is built from TRBV19 and TRBJ1-2, with D possibly TRBD1 on 5 matching bases. This CDR3 region has 12 residues. Germline CDR1 reads LNHDA; CDR2 reads SQIVND (reference sequence). The sequenced part of the CDR3 DNA is TGTGCCGGCCCCTGGGGCGCGGAAGGC. Encoded protein: CAGPWGAEG. The CDR3 as a whole reads CAGPWGAEGYTF.

This clone was detected many times. The read stops 3 residues short of the end of the CDR3; the missing end is completed from the germline J gene. The genes are TRBV19 and TRBJ1-1; TRBD1 might be the D (6 bases). The germline V gene has CDR1 LNHDA and CDR2 SQIVND (reference sequence). The V end lost 6 bases, the J end lost 3 bases, and 20 bases lay between the germline ends. The CDR3 runs 16 residues. This CDR3 reads CASSKRAGEGDTEAFF. CDR3 bases read: TGTGCCAGTAGCAAGCGGGCGGGGGAGGGGGACACTGAA. Full variable domain (missing parts from reference TRBV19 and TRBJ1-1): DGGITQSPKYLFRKEGQNVTLSCEQNLNHDAMYWYRQDPGQGLRLIYYSQIVNDFQKGDIAEGYSVSREKKESFPLTVTSAQKNPTAFYLCASSKRAGEGDTEAFFGQGTRLTVV.

Ten or more counts support this clone. The missing CDR3 end, 3 residues past where the read stops, is filled in from the germline J gene. This chain links TRBV6-1 with TRBJ2-7; possible D gene TRBD1, 5 bases. Germline V gene lookup returns CDR1 MNHNS and CDR2 SASEGT. V was trimmed by 2 bases and J by 6 bases, leaving 14 bases between them. CDR3 length equals 14 residues. This CDR3 reads CASSEFGRVSEQYF. The DNA read from the CDR3 is TGTGCCAGCAGTGAATTTGGCAGGGTATCCGAG.

To note about this clone: The CDR3 end lies 3 residues beyond the end of the read and is filled in from the germline J gene. The V and J genes are TRBV7-2 and TRBJ2-4; D gene uncertain. This CDR3 has 12 residues. The germline CDR1 and CDR2 sequences are SGHTA and FQGNSA. CDR3 protein: CASSLALGGQYF. CDR3 bases read: TGTGCCAGCAGCTTAGCGCTCGGTGGT.

The sample holds many counts of this clone. Sequencing ends 3 residues short of the CDR3 end; the germline J gene provides the rest. The chain links TRBV7-6 to TRBJ1-2; tentatively, D is TRBD1 (6 bases). The germline CDR1 and CDR2 sequences are SGHVS and FNYEAQ. The CDR3 spans 16 residues. V dropped 5 bases and J dropped 3 bases, with 19 bases sitting between them. This CDR3 is CASSPPGGGGDYGYTF. CDR3 DNA (partial): TGTGCCAGCAGCCCCCCGGGTGGGGGGGGCGACTATGGC.

Comment on this clone: From the germline J gene comes the end of the CDR3, since the read stops 3 residues before it. The chain joins TRBV7-9 to TRBJ1-1; D possibly corresponds to TRBD1 (5 bases). This CDR3 region has 13 residues. Germline V gene sequence: CDR1 SEHNR, CDR2 FQNEAQ (reference sequence). V dropped 5 bases and J dropped 6 bases, with 13 bases sitting between them. CDR3 region: CASSPQQGPEAFF. CDR3 DNA, as far as it was read: TGTGCCAGCAGCCCCCAGCAGGGCCCTGAA.